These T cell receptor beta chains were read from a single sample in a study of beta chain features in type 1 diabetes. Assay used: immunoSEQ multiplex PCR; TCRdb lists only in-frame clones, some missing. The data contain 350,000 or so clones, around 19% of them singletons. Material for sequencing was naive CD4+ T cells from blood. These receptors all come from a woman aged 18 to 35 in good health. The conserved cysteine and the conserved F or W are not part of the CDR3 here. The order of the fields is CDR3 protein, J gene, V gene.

cdr3_aa: ASSEPGQGVRYT; j_call: TRBJ1-2; v_call: TRBV2
cdr3_aa: ASSLDPGDYGYT; j_call: TRBJ1-2; v_call: TRBV5-1
cdr3_aa: AWSVGGSGTEAF; j_call: TRBJ1-1; v_call: TRBV30
cdr3_aa: ASSFQTGDPGYT; j_call: TRBJ1-2; v_call: TRBV7-2
cdr3_aa: SVYRVGGYT; j_call: TRBJ1-2; v_call: TRBV20-1
cdr3_aa: ASSLGAAGDNEQF; j_call: TRBJ2-1; v_call: TRBV28
cdr3_aa: ASSPTPGTGGSGELF; j_call: TRBJ2-2; v_call: TRBV11-1
cdr3_aa: ASSPVGGDYGYT; j_call: TRBJ1-2; v_call: TRBV5-4
cdr3_aa: ASSVEAGTEAF; j_call: TRBJ1-1; v_call: TRBV9
cdr3_aa: ATSRDRGHLGYT; j_call: TRBJ1-2; v_call: TRBV15
cdr3_aa: ASSSYRADTQY; j_call: TRBJ2-3; v_call: TRBV5-5
cdr3_aa: AWSPDRTNNSPLH; j_call: TRBJ1-6; v_call: TRBV30
cdr3_aa: ASSPTTTGSGANVLT; j_call: TRBJ2-6; v_call: TRBV5-1
cdr3_aa: ASSNEARDQVGN; j_call: TRBJ2-3; v_call: TRBV6-5
cdr3_aa: ASSVDVVSAKF; j_call: TRBJ2-1; v_call: TRBV9
cdr3_aa: ASSPPPGAYEQY; j_call: TRBJ2-7; v_call: TRBV18
cdr3_aa: ASRRLGARDEQF; j_call: TRBJ2-1; v_call: TRBV2
cdr3_aa: AWSGTGGTEAF; j_call: TRBJ1-1; v_call: TRBV30
cdr3_aa: ASSSVGGEAF; j_call: TRBJ1-1; v_call: TRBV11-2
cdr3_aa: ASSPGRLLRVETQY; j_call: TRBJ2-5; v_call: TRBV4-3
cdr3_aa: ASSYSLGRDEQF; j_call: TRBJ2-1; v_call: TRBV6-6
cdr3_aa: ASSQEDLAGGVNEQF; j_call: TRBJ2-1; v_call: TRBV4-1
cdr3_aa: ASSFRDRGIYEQY; j_call: TRBJ2-7; v_call: TRBV7-9
cdr3_aa: ASSLRLASYNEQF; j_call: TRBJ2-1; v_call: TRBV11-2
cdr3_aa: ASGDREGQPQH; j_call: TRBJ1-5; v_call: TRBV25-1
cdr3_aa: ASSPGSRKTEAF; j_call: TRBJ1-1; v_call: TRBV11-2
cdr3_aa: ASSLAGTGTYEQY; j_call: TRBJ2-7; v_call: TRBV4-1
cdr3_aa: ASSETSATDTQY; j_call: TRBJ2-3; v_call: TRBV6-4
cdr3_aa: SAKAGSAGEQF; j_call: TRBJ2-1; v_call: TRBV29-1
cdr3_aa: ASRLGGATEAF; j_call: TRBJ1-1; v_call: TRBV5-1
cdr3_aa: ASSIQGNTEAF; j_call: TRBJ1-1; v_call: TRBV5-1
cdr3_aa: ASTPGQGSLNIQY; j_call: TRBJ2-4; v_call: TRBV18